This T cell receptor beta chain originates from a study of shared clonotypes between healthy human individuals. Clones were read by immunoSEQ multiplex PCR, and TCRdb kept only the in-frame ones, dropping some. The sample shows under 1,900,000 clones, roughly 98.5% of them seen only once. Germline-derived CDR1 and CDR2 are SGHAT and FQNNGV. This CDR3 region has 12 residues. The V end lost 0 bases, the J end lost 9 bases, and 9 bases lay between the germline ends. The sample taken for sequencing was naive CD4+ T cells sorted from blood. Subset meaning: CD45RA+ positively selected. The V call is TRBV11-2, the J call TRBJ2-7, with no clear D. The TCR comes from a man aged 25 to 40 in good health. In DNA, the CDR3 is TGTGCCAGCAGCTTAGATTTGGGGTGGCAGTACTTC. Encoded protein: CASSLDLGWQYF.